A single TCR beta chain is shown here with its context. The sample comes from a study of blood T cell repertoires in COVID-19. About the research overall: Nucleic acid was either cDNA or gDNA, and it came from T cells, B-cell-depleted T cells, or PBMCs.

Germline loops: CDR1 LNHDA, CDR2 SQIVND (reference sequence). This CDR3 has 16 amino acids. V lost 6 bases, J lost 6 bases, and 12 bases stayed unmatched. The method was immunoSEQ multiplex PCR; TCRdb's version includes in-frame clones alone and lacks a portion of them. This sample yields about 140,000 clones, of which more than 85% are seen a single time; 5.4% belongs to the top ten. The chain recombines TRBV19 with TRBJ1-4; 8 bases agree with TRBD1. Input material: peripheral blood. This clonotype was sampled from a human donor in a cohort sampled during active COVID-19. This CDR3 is CASRMRFGQGDEKLFF. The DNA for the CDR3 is TGTGCCAGTAGGATGCGGTTTGGACAGGGAGATGAAAAACTGTTTTTT.